A selection of T cell receptor beta chains follows, all from one sample in a study of OX40 agonist ivuxolimab in advanced cancers. Data came from immunoSEQ multiplex PCR; TCRdb stores just in-frame clones and leaves some out. The top ten clones hold 8.5% to 10% of a sample with nearly 80,000 clones, approximately 94% of them seen once. The sequences come from CD4+ or CD8+ T cells sorted from blood, collected in a trial of the OX40 agonist ivuxolimab. The receptors come from an adult with an advanced solid tumor such as melanoma, head and neck, liver or kidney cancer. CDR3s include the opening cysteine and the closing phenylalanine or tryptophan. A D gene is named only where the DNA matches it firmly. Only some rows state a clone size, as once, few, many or a class for expanded clones.

D gene: -
clone size: -
J gene: TRBJ1-2
V gene: TRBV6-5
CDR3 protein: CASSYSTGGYGYTF
CDR3 DNA: TGTGCCAGCAGTTACTCGACAGGTGGCTATGGCTACACCTTC

D gene: -
clone size: -
J gene: TRBJ2-7
V gene: TRBV19
CDR3 protein: CASSMSPEYEQYF
CDR3 DNA: TGTGCCAGTAGTATGTCCCCAGAGTACGAGCAGTACTTC

D gene: -
clone size: -
J gene: TRBJ1-1
V gene: TRBV19
CDR3 protein: CASSIAGVSTEAFF
CDR3 DNA: TGTGCCAGTAGTATTGCCGGGGTCAGCACTGAAGCTTTCTTT

D gene: -
clone size: -
J gene: TRBJ2-7
V gene: TRBV4-1
CDR3 protein: CASSQPWGGPSSYEQYF
CDR3 DNA: TGCGCCAGCAGCCAACCATGGGGGGGGCCCAGCTCCTACGAGCAGTACTTC

D gene: -
clone size: -
J gene: TRBJ2-2
V gene: TRBV11-2
CDR3 protein: CASSVWGGELFF
CDR3 DNA: TGTGCCAGCAGCGTGTGGGGCGGGGAGCTGTTTTTT

D gene: TRBD1
clone size: -
J gene: TRBJ2-5
V gene: TRBV28
CDR3 protein: CASGDRGLDF
CDR3 DNA: TGTGCCAGCGGTGACAGGGGTTTGGACTTC

D gene: TRBD1
clone size: once
J gene: TRBJ1-1
V gene: TRBV28
CDR3 protein: CASSPDRGISEAFF
CDR3 DNA: TGTGCCAGCAGTCCCGACAGGGGGATCTCTGAAGCTTTCTTT

D gene: -
clone size: -
J gene: TRBJ2-1
V gene: TRBV7-9
CDR3 protein: CASSLAGGNSDEQFF
CDR3 DNA: TGTGCCAGCAGCTTAGCGGGGGGAAACAGCGATGAGCAGTTCTTC

D gene: -
clone size: -
J gene: TRBJ2-5
V gene: TRBV7-3
CDR3 protein: CASSPQGFHRETQYF
CDR3 DNA: TGTGCCAGCAGCCCGCAGGGTTTTCACAGGGAGACCCAGTACTTC

D gene: -
clone size: -
J gene: TRBJ2-3
V gene: TRBV11-2
CDR3 protein: CASSLTTDTQYF
CDR3 DNA: TGTGCCAGCAGCTTAACGACAGATACGCAGTATTTT

D gene: TRBD2
clone size: -
J gene: TRBJ2-3
V gene: TRBV7-9
CDR3 protein: CASSQGTSGTDTQYF
CDR3 DNA: TGTGCCAGCAGCCAAGGGACTAGCGGCACAGATACGCAGTATTTT

D gene: -
clone size: few
J gene: TRBJ1-5
V gene: TRBV6-6
CDR3 protein: CASTAGPNQPQHF
CDR3 DNA: TGTGCCAGCACCGCCGGACCCAATCAGCCCCAGCATTTT

D gene: -
clone size: -
J gene: TRBJ2-1
V gene: TRBV18
CDR3 protein: CASSLPDSNEQFF
CDR3 DNA: TGTGCCAGCTCCCTACCGGACTCAAACGAGCAGTTCTTC

D gene: -
clone size: -
J gene: TRBJ1-2
V gene: TRBV27
CDR3 protein: CASSFYAGPNYGYTF
CDR3 DNA: TGTGCCAGCAGTTTTTACGCCGGACCCAACTATGGCTACACCTTC